This T cell receptor (beta chain) was recovered during a study of T-cell reconstitution after alpha-beta-depleted transplantation in children. Between the trimmed V and J ends, which lost 3 bases and 3 bases, there was a span of 8 bases. Germline V gene data show CDR1 as SSHAT and CDR2 as FNYEAQ (reference sequence). The CDR3 covers 13 residues. Concerning this clonotype: Antigen unknown.

Molecular barcoding with unique molecular identifiers was used for the TCRbeta library. Using its own MiXCR run on the PCR reads, TCRdb lists one record per CDR3 protein. The data contain roughly 400,000 distinct CDR3 sequences, around two fifths of them seen just once; the ten biggest clones take up roughly a quarter. Broader study findings: Elevated TCRbeta diversity at day 60 was traced, in some patients, to surviving recipient T cells and thymic progenitors. It was reported that alpha-beta T cells came from several hundred expanded graft clones (about two months after transplant).

The sample here was PBMCs, taken before TCRalphabeta/CD19-depleted stem cell transplant. This chain links TRBV7-7 with TRBJ1-1; D is perhaps TRBD1 (6 bases). This receptor was obtained from a girl aged 2 to 10 with aplastic anemia, due to receive a stem cell transplant. CDR3 region: CASSLRGDTEAFF. The CDR3 DNA follows: TGTGCCAGCAGCTTGAGGGGGGACACTGAAGCTTTCTTT.